These 23 T cell receptor beta chains were all obtained from the same sample, sequenced in a study of T cells in Graves' hyperthyroidism and ophthalmopathy. From RNA transcripts, TCR beta CDR3 regions were amplified. HTBI primers were used for first-round RT-PCR of the TCR CDR3. One entry per CDR3 protein results from TCRdb running MiXCR on the multiplex PCR reads. The data contain about 500,000 distinct CDR3 sequences, approximately 17% of them singletons. What was sequenced was blood. These receptors were obtained from a woman aged 18 to 35 with Graves' ophthalmopathy.

This clonotype has a count of ten or more. The chain joins TRBV28 to TRBJ2-7; no clear D. V was cut by 2 bases and J by 3 bases, with 14 bases left in between. The CDR3 is 15 residues long. Germline V gene lookup returns CDR1 MDHEN and CDR2 SYDVKM. This CDR3 is CASSLGRFKDYEQYF. The CDR3 DNA is TGTGCCAGCAGTTTAGGACGGTTTAAAGACTACGAGCAGTACTTC. The complete variable domain, with remaining parts taken from reference TRBV28 and TRBJ2-7, reads DVKVTQSSRYLVKRTGEKVFLECVQDMDHENMFWYRQDPGLGLRLIYFSYDVKMKEKGDIPEGYSVSREKKERFSLILESASTNQTSMYLCASSLGRFKDYEQYFGPGTRLTVT.

The rearrangement uses TRBV4-1 and TRBJ1-2; 7 bases agree with TRBD1. CDR1 and CDR2 (germline): MGHRA, YSYEKL. V gave up 4 bases and J gave up 6 bases; unmatched junction bases: 17. The CDR3 runs to 17 residues. The chain's CDR3 is CASSPNLIRDSPDGYTF. CDR3 nucleotides: TGCGCCAGCAGCCCAAACCTAATCCGGGACAGTCCAGATGGCTACACCTTC.

CDR3: CSASTTGESNSPLHF. CDR3 bases: TGCAGTGCTAGTACCACAGGGGAGAGTAATTCACCCCTCCACTTT. The chain recombines TRBV20-1 with TRBJ1-6, with 7 nucleotides matching TRBD1. Germline loops: CDR1 DFQATT, CDR2 SNEGSKA (reference sequence). The CDR3 covers 15 residues. The junction had 8 bases not matched to a gene; V was cut back by 3 bases and J by 6 bases.

This clonotype was observed a few times. The CDR3 reads CATQWPNEKLFF. The CDR3 DNA reads TGTGCCACCCAATGGCCGAATGAAAAACTGTTTTTT. The chain is built from TRBV27 and TRBJ1-4; D gene uncertain. The germline gives CDR1 MNHEY, CDR2 SMNVEV (reference sequence). The CDR3 totals 12 residues. Trimming shortened V by 10 bases and J by 5 bases, and 11 bases separated the two germline ends.

This clonotype was seen once. The chain uses TRBV6-1 and TRBJ2-1, with D perhaps TRBD1 (6 bases). The CDR3 length is 13 residues. Germline CDR1 reads MNHNS; CDR2 reads SASEGT. Trimming removed 7 bases from V and 9 bases from J, with 16 bases in between. The chain's CDR3 is CASTLQGMGEQFF. The DNA for the CDR3 is TGTGCCAGCACCCTACAGGGTATGGGTGAGCAGTTCTTC.

This clonotype came up many times. V and J are TRBV28 and TRBJ1-2, with D tentatively TRBD1 (6 bases). Germline V CDR1 and CDR2: MDHEN, SYDVKM. The CDR3 extends over 15 amino acids. Trimming cost V 7 bases and J 7 bases, with 22 bases left between them. DNA of the CDR3: TGTGCCAGCATCGAACGGGGGGGGCCGGGAAGTGGCTACACCTTC. This gives the protein CASIERGGPGSGYTF.

This clonotype was recorded once. A much larger clone sits a single nucleotide away, making a read error possible. The chain uses TRBV13 and TRBJ2-7; 8 bases fit TRBD2. CDR1 is PRHDT, CDR2 FYEKMQ, per germline (reference sequence). V shed 7 bases, J shed 6 bases, and the junction held 11 bases outside the gene matches. The CDR3 extends over 14 amino acids. CDR3 in DNA: TGTGCCAGCATTGCCGAGCGGGGGACCTGCGAGCAGTACTTC. This sequence encodes CASIAERGTCEQYF.

The chain is built from TRBV7-3 and TRBJ1-1; D is perhaps TRBD1 (5 bases). Between the trimmed V and J ends, which lost 5 bases and 7 bases, there was a span of 17 bases. This CDR3 contains 14 residues. Germline V CDR1 and CDR2: SGHTA, FQGTGA. CDR3 amino acids: CASSPPGRDGEAFF. The CDR3 DNA reads TGTGCCAGCAGCCCCCCGGGTAGGGACGGTGAAGCTTTCTTT. Full variable domain (missing parts from reference TRBV7-3 and TRBJ1-1): GAGVSQTPSNKVTEKGKYVELRCDPISGHTALYWYRQSLGQGPEFLIYFQGTGAADDSGLPNDRFFAVRPEGSVSTLKIQRTERGDSAVYLCASSPPGRDGEAFFGQGTRLTVV.

A remark on this clonotype: Being one base from a much bigger clone, this may be a read error. V and J are TRBV27 and TRBJ2-3, with 10 bases that match TRBD1. CDR1 and CDR2 from the germline V gene are MNHEY and SMNVEV (reference sequence). CDR3 length: 16 residues. The CDR3 sequence: CASSLGQGGSTDTQCF. DNA for the CDR3: TGTGCCAGCAGTCTAGGACAGGGGGGCTCCACAGATACGCAGTGTTTT.

This chain uses TRBV12-3 or TRBV12-4 with TRBJ2-3, with TRBD2 identical over 9 bases. The CDR3 sequence is 15 residues long. V shed 4 bases and J 2 bases; nucleotides not matched to a gene: 4. CDR3 nucleotides: TGTGCCAGCAGTTCTCTAGCGGGATCCACAGATACGCAGTATTTT. Its protein is CASSSLAGSTDTQYF.

This clonotype was seen more than once but under ten times. CDR3 amino acids: CASSYSAGIEQYF. The CDR3 DNA reads as TGTGCCAGCAGTTACTCAGCGGGGATTGAGCAGTACTTC. This rearrangement joins TRBV6-5 to TRBJ2-7, with 7 nucleotides matching TRBD2. CDR3 length equals 13 residues. With V trimmed by 0 bases and J by 7 bases, 3 bases remained unmatched. Germline CDR1 reads MNHEY; CDR2 reads SVGAGI.

This clonotype has a handful of counts. This chain joins TRBV25-1 and TRBJ1-1; D is uncertain. CDR1 is MGHDK and CDR2 is SYGVNS in the germline V gene. The V gene lost 2 bases and the J gene lost 4 bases, with 8 bases spanning the gap. The CDR3 length is 13 residues. CDR3 sequence reads: CASSEAYSTEAFF. Here the CDR3 DNA reads TGTGCCAGCAGTGAAGCGTACAGCACTGAAGCTTTCTTT.

The V call is TRBV29-1, the J call TRBJ1-2, with D unclear. The V end lost 3 bases, the J end lost 2 bases, and 4 bases lay between the germline ends. Germline lookup yields CDR1 SQVTM and CDR2 ANQGSEA. This CDR3 contains 11 residues. CDR3 coding DNA: TGCAGCGTTGAGGACAACTATGGCTACACCTTC. As protein: CSVEDNYGYTF.

The rearrangement links TRBV28 to TRBJ1-2, with 11 bases matching TRBD1. V was pared by 2 bases and J by 3 bases, with 5 bases of the junction left unmatched. The V gene's germline CDR1 is MDHEN and CDR2 SYDVKM. The CDR3 loop spans 16 amino acids. The CDR3: CASSLVWTGGYYGYTF. CDR3 DNA sequence: TGTGCCAGCAGTTTAGTTTGGACAGGGGGCTACTATGGCTACACCTTC.

This clonotype was found many times. This chain joins TRBV5-1 and TRBJ1-3; perhaps TRBD1 as D (6 bases). Trimming took 4 bases from V and 3 from J, leaving 14 bases between them. Per germline, CDR1 SGHRS and CDR2 YFSETQ. The CDR3 covers 15 residues. The CDR3 reads CASSEGGSGGNTIYF. As DNA, the CDR3 is TGCGCCAGCAGCGAGGGGGGCAGTGGTGGAAACACCATATATTTT.

As concerns this clonotype: A read error may account for a junction end that differs from germline. The V and J genes are TRBV19 and TRBJ2-1, with D uncertain. CDR3 length equals 14 residues. Germline V lookup: CDR1 LNHDA, CDR2 SQIVND (reference sequence). The CDR3 nucleotides read TGTGCCAGTAGTATAGAGGCCGGCCCTCATGAGCAGTTCTTT. Its translation is CASSIEAGPHEQFF.

This clonotype has just a few counts. The chain has TRBV28 and TRBJ1-6, with D unresolved. CDR1 MDHEN and CDR2 SYDVKM come from the germline V gene. Trimming left V 2 bases short and J 3 bases short, with 14 bases between. The CDR3 runs to 17 residues. The CDR3 here is CASSLGLSEFYNSPLHF. CDR3 nucleotides: TGTGCCAGCAGTTTAGGTCTTTCGGAATTCTATAATTCACCCCTCCACTTT.

This chain links TRBV28 with TRBJ2-7; D may correspond to TRBD1 or TRBD2 (7 bases each). Germline-derived CDR1 and CDR2 are MDHEN and SYDVKM. V was trimmed by 4 bases and J by 1 base, leaving 20 bases between them. CDR3 size: 17 residues. DNA of the CDR3: TGTGCCAGCAGTTCCCCCGGGGCAGGGGGGGATTCCTACGAGCAGTACTTC. Translated, it gives CASSSPGAGGDSYEQYF.

The sample holds many counts of this clonotype. The chain carries TRBV30 and TRBJ2-1, with D unclear. Trimming removed 0 bases at V and 0 bases at J, with 12 bases between. The CDR3 sequence is 16 residues long. Germline V gene sequence: CDR1 GTSNPN, CDR2 SVGIG (reference sequence). The CDR3 here is CAWSVLGASSYNEQFF. CDR3 nucleotide sequence: TGTGCCTGGAGTGTACTCGGTGCTAGCTCCTACAATGAGCAGTTCTTC.

This clonotype was detected many times. The chain has TRBV6-2 or TRBV6-3 and TRBJ2-3, with unresolved D. Looked up from germline, CDR1 is MNHEY and CDR2 is SVGEGT. V dropped 1 base and J dropped 5 bases, with 4 bases sitting between them. This CDR3 spans 12 amino acids. CDR3 loop: CASSYFGDTQYF. The CDR3 coding sequence is TGTGCCAGCAGTTACTTTGGAGATACGCAGTATTTT.

Notes on this clonotype: It may be a read error: a sequence one base away is much more abundant. The chain recombines TRBV2 with TRBJ1-5; the D is unclear. This CDR3 has 13 amino acids. From germline, CDR1 is SNHLY and CDR2 FYNNEI. Here the CDR3 DNA reads TGTGTCAGCAGTGCCCAAGAGGGTCAGCCCCAGCATTTT. Amino acids: CVSSAQEGQPQHF.

This clonotype showed up just a few times. The chain carries TRBV6-1 and TRBJ2-5; tentatively, D is TRBD1 (7 bases). This CDR3 contains 16 residues. The V gene's germline CDR1 is MNHNS and CDR2 SASEGT. Trimming left V 5 bases short and J 2 bases short, with 18 bases between. CDR3 bases: TGTGCCAGCAGTCAAACAGGGGCGGGGACGCAAGAGACCCAGTACTTC. Its protein is CASSQTGAGTQETQYF.

This clonotype was seen at least ten times. The DNA of the CDR3 is TGCGCCAGCAGCTTGGGGTCGGACCCCAACATTCAGTACTTC. Its translation: CASSLGSDPNIQYF. The chain uses TRBV5-1 and TRBJ2-4; D is unresolved. Germline CDR1 is SGHRS and CDR2 is YFSETQ. CDR3 size: 14 residues. Trimming left V 0 bases short and J 7 bases short, with 11 bases between.